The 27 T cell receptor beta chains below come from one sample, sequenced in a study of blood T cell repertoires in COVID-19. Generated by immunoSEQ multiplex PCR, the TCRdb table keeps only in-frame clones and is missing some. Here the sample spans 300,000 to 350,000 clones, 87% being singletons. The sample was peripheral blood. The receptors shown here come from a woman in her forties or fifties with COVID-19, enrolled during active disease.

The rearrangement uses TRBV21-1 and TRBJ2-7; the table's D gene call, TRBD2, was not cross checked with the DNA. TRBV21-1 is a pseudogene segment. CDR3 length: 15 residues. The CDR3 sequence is CASSKGRDTFYEQYF. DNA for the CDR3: TGTGCCAGCAGCAAAGGCCGGGATACTTTCTACGAGCAGTACTTC.

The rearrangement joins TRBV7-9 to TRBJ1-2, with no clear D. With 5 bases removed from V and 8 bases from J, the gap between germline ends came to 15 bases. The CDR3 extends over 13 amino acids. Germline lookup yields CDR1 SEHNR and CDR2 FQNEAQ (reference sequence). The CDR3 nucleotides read TGTGCCAGCAGCCCCTCCGGGTCCCCGGGCTACACCTTC. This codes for CASSPSGSPGYTF.

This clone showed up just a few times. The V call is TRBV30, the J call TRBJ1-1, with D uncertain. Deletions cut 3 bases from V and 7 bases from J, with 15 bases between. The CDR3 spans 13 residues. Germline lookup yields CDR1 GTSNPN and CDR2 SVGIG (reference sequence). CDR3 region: CAWSFVRGNEAFF. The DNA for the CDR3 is TGTGCCTGGAGCTTTGTTCGGGGAAATGAAGCTTTCTTT. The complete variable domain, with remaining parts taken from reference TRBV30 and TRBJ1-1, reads SQTIHQWPATLVQPVGSPLSLECTVEGTSNPNLYWYRQAAGRGLQLLFYSVGIGQISSEVPQNLSASRPQDRQFILSSKKLLLSDSGFYLCAWSFVRGNEAFFGQGTRLTVV.

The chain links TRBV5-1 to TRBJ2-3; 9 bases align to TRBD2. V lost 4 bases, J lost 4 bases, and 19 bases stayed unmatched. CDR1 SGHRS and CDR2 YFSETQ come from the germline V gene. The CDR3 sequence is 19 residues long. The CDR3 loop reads CASSRIPPGTSIGADTQYF. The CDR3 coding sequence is TGCGCCAGCAGCCGGATCCCGCCCGGGACTAGCATTGGAGCAGATACGCAGTATTTT.

The chain's CDR3 is CASSSTSRGETQYF. The CDR3 DNA sequence: TGTGCCAGCAGCTCCACTAGCCGTGGAGAGACCCAGTACTTC. The rearrangement links TRBV7-9 to TRBJ2-5, with D perhaps matching TRBD2 (6 bases). The V gene lost 4 bases and the J gene lost 4 bases, with 13 bases spanning the gap. This CDR3 region has 14 residues. Germline lookup yields CDR1 SEHNR and CDR2 FQNEAQ (reference sequence).

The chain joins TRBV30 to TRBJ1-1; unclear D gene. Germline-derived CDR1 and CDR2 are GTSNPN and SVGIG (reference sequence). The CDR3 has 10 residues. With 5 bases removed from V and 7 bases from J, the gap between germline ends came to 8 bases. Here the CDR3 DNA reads TGTGCCTGGTCCGTTCTTGAAGCTTTCTTT. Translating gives CAWSVLEAFF.

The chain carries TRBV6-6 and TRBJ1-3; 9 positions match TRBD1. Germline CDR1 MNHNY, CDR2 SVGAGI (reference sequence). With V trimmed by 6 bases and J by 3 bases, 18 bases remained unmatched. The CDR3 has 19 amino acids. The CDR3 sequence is CASSSNSRDRERGGNTIYF. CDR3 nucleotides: TGTGCCAGCAGCTCCAATTCCCGGGACAGGGAGAGGGGTGGAAACACCATATATTTT.

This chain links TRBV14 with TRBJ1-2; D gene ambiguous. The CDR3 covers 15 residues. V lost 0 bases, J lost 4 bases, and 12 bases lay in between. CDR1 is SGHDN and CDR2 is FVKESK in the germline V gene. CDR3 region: CASSQDYRVSYGYTF. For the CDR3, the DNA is TGTGCCAGCAGCCAAGATTACCGGGTGAGCTATGGCTACACCTTC.

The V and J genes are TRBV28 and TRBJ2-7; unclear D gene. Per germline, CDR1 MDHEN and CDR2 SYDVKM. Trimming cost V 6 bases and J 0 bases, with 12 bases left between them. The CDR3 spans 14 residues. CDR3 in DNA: TGTGCCAGCAGCCCCGTTGGGCCCTCCTACGAGCAGTACTTC. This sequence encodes CASSPVGPSYEQYF.

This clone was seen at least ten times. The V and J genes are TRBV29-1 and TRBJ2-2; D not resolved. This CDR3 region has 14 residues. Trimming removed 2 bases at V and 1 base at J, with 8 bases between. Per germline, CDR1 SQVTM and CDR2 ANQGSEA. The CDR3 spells CSVESEMNTGELFF. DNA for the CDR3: TGCAGCGTTGAATCAGAAATGAACACCGGGGAGCTGTTTTTT.

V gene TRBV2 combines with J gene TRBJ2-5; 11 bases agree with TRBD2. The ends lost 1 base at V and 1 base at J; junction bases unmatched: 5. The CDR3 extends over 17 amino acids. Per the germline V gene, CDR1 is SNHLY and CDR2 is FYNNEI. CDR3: CASSEGMLAGGQETQYF. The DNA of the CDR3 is TGTGCCAGCAGTGAAGGGATGCTAGCGGGGGGCCAAGAGACCCAGTACTTC.

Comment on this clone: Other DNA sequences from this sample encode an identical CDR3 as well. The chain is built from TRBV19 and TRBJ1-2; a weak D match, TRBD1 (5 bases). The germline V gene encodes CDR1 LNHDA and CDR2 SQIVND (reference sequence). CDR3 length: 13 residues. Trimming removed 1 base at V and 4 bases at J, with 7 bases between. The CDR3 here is CASSIGQGYGYTF. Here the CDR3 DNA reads TGTGCCAGTAGTATAGGCCAGGGCTATGGCTACACCTTC.

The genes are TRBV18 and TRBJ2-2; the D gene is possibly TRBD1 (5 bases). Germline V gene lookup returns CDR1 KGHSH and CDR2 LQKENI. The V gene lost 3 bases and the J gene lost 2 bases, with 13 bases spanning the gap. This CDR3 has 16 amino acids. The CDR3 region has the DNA TGTGCCAGCTCACCGTTGCAGGGATTTAACACCGGGGAGCTGTTTTTT. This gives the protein CASSPLQGFNTGELFF.

The CDR3 loop reads CAIGSGTGYNEQFF. CDR3 in DNA: TGTGCCATTGGTAGCGGGACGGGTTACAATGAGCAGTTCTTC. The chain uses TRBV27 and TRBJ2-1; 8 nucleotides line up with TRBD2. J lost 4 bases, V lost 10 bases, and 9 bases had no gene match. CDR1 and CDR2 (germline): MNHEY, SMNVEV (reference sequence). The CDR3 is 14 amino acids.

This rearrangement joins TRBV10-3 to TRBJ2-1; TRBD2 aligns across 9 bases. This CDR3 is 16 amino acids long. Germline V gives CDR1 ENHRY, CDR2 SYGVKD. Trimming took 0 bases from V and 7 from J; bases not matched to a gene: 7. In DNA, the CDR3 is TGTGCCATCAGTGAGTCGCTGGTAGCGGGAGCTAATGAGCAGTTCTTC. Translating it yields CAISESLVAGANEQFF.

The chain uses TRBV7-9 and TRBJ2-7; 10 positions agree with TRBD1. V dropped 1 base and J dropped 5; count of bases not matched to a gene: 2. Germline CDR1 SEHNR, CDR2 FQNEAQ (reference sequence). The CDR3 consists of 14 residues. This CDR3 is CASSLVGTGDEQYF. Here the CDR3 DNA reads TGTGCCAGCAGCTTAGTGGGGACAGGGGACGAGCAGTACTTC.

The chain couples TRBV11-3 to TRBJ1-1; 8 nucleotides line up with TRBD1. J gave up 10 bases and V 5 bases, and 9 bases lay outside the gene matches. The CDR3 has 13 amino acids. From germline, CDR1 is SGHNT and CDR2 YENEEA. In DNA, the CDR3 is TGTGCCAGCAGCGAGGACCGACAGGGGTTAGCTTTCTTT. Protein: CASSEDRQGLAFF.

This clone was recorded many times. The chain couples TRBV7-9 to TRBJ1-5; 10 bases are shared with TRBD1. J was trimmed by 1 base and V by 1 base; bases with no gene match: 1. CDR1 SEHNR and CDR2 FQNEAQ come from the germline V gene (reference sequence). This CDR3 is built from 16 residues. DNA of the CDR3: TGTGCCAGCAGCTTAGGACAGGGGGCGAGCAATCAGCCCCAGCATTTT. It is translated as CASSLGQGASNQPQHF.

The CDR3 here is CSVDTANIGYTF. CDR3 bases: TGCAGCGTTGACACAGCCAACATTGGCTACACCTTC. The V call is TRBV29-1, the J call TRBJ1-2; D is unclear. The CDR3 length is 12 residues. The germline V gene encodes CDR1 SQVTM and CDR2 ANQGSEA. The V end lost 3 bases, the J end lost 7 bases, and 12 bases lay between the germline ends.

CDR3 nucleotides: TGTGCCAGCTCTTCCTACTTCAACACTGAAGCTTTCTTT. Its translation is CASSSYFNTEAFF. The chain is built from TRBV18 and TRBJ1-1; D is ambiguous. CDR3 length: 13 residues. CDR1 is KGHSH and CDR2 is LQKENI in the germline V gene. Trimming took off 6 bases at V and 2 bases at J, with 10 bases between the two ends.

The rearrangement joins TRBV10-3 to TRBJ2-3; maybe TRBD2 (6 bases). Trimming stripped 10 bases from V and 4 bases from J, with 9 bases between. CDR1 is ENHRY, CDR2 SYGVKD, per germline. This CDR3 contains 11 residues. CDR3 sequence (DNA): TGTGCCACCTCGGGGGCAGATACGCAGTATTTT. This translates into CATSGADTQYF.

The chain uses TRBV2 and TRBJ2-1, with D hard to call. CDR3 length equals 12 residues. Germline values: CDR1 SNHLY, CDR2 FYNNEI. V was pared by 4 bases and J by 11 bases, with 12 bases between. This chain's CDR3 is CASSVSANKQFF. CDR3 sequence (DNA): TGTGCCAGCAGTGTCTCCGCGAATAAGCAGTTCTTC.

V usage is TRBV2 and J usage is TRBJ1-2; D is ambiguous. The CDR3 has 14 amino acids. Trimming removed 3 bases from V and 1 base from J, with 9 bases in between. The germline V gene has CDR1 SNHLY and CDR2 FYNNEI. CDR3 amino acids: CASSETRNNYGYTF. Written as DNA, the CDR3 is TGTGCCAGCAGTGAGACCAGGAATAACTATGGCTACACCTTC.

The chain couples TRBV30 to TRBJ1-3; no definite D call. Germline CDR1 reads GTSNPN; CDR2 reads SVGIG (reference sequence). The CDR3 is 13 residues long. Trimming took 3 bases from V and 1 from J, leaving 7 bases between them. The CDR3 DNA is TGTGCCTGGAGCGTCGTTTCTGGAAACACCATATATTTT. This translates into CAWSVVSGNTIYF.

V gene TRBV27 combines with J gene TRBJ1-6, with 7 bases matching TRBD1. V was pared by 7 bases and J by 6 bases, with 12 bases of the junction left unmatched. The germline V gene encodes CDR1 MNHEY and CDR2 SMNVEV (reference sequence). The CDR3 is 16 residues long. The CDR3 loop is CASTRFQPGGNSPLHF. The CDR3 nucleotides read TGTGCCAGCACCCGGTTTCAGCCAGGGGGTAATTCACCCCTCCACTTT.

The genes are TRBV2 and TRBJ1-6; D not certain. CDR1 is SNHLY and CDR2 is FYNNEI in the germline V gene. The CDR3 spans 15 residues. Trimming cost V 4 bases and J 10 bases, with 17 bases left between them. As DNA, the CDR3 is TGTGCCAGCAGTGCCACAGAAAGAATGTCCTCACCCCTCCACTTT. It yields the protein CASSATERMSSPLHF.

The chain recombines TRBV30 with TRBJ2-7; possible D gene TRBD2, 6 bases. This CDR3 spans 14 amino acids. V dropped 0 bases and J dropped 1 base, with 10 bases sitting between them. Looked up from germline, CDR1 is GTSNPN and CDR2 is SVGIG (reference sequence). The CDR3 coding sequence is TGTGCCTGGAGTGTCGGGGGACCATCCTACGAGCAGTACTTC. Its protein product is CAWSVGGPSYEQYF.